These T cell receptor beta chains were read from a single sample in a study of identical twins. One entry per CDR3 protein results from TCRdb running MiXCR on the 5' RACE reads. The sample contains roughly 690,000 distinct CDR3 sequences, 21% of which appear only once. The same data also went into a second study, on T cells expressing NK-cell markers.

The sample consisted of PBMCs. Source of these receptors: a woman between 18 and 29 years old in good health. Both conserved end residues are part of each CDR3. The D gene is left open where the match is weak. Clone size is given for some rows only: seen once, a few or many times, or a class if the clone is expanded.

v_call	d_call	clone_size	j_call	cdr3_nt	cdr3_aa
TRBV10-2	TRBD1	.	TRBJ2-7	TGCGCCAGCAGTGAACAGGGGTTCTCCTACGAGCAGTACTTC	CASSEQGFSYEQYF
TRBV12-3/TRBV12-4	.	few	TRBJ2-5	TGTGCCAGCAGTGGGGGGTCGGCCGGGACTCCCAAAGAGACCCAGTACTTC	CASSGGSAGTPKETQYF
TRBV6-5	.	many	TRBJ1-3	TGTGCCAGCAGTTACTCTGGCACCAGCTCTGGAAACACCATATATTTT	CASSYSGTSSGNTIYF
TRBV9	.	.	TRBJ2-3	TGTGCCAGCAGCGTAGCTCCATCCACAGATACGCAGTATTTT	CASSVAPSTDTQYF
TRBV20-1	TRBD2	few	TRBJ2-1	TGCAGTGCTTCTAGCGGGGTCCCTTACAATGAGCAGTTCTTC	CSASSGVPYNEQFF
TRBV20-1	TRBD2	.	TRBJ2-1	TGCAGTGCCCGGGGACTAGCTTACAATGAGCAGTTCTTC	CSARGLAYNEQFF
TRBV19	TRBD1	.	TRBJ1-1	TGTGCCAGTAGTACGACAGGGATCGCTGAAGCTTTCTTT	CASSTTGIAEAFF
TRBV18	TRBD1	few	TRBJ2-5	TGTGCCAGCTCACCGAGGACAGGGACTCAGGAGACCCAGTACTTC	CASSPRTGTQETQYF
TRBV12-3/TRBV12-4	.	many	TRBJ2-3	TGTGCCAGCAGTTTACCCCCTTCTAGGACAGATACGCAGTATTTT	CASSLPPSRTDTQYF
TRBV9	TRBD2	.	TRBJ2-7	TGTGCCAGCAGCGTAGGAGGTCCGGCGGGGGGGCTCTCCTACGAGCAGTACTTC	CASSVGGPAGGLSYEQYF
TRBV12-3/TRBV12-4	.	few	TRBJ1-1	TGTGCCAGCAGTTTAAAACAGATTGTATCTGAAGCTTTCTTT	CASSLKQIVSEAFF
TRBV3-1	.	.	TRBJ2-5	TGTGCCAGCAGCCTCAAGGGCGAGGGCTTGGGAGAGACCCAGTACTTC	CASSLKGEGLGETQYF
TRBV7-8	.	.	TRBJ2-2	TGTGCCAGCAGCTTAACCCGGGATGCCACCCGAACCGGGGAGCTGTTTTTT	CASSLTRDATRTGELFF
TRBV20-1	TRBD2	few	TRBJ2-3	TGCAGTGCCCCTCCTTCGGGAGGGGGTGATACGCAGTATTTT	CSAPPSGGGDTQYF
TRBV18	TRBD2	.	TRBJ2-1	TGTGCCAGCTCACCGCCGACTAGCGGGAGTACGGGCGAGCAGTTCTTC	CASSPPTSGSTGEQFF
TRBV5-5	.	.	TRBJ2-1	TGTGCCAGCAGAGAGGGGGTCTATGAGCAGTTCTTC	CASREGVYEQFF
TRBV20-1	.	few	TRBJ1-5	TGCAGTGCTACTCCATCATATAGCAATCAGCCCCAGCATTTT	CSATPSYSNQPQHF
TRBV9	.	.	TRBJ1-2	TGTGCCAGCAGCGTAGATACGGGGGCAGGTGGCTACACCTTC	CASSVDTGAGGYTF
TRBV19	.	.	TRBJ1-2	TGTGCCAGTAGTACCAGGGTTGGCTACACCTTC	CASSTRVGYTF
TRBV20-1	.	many	TRBJ2-1	TGCAGTGCTAAACGAAGGGATGAGCAGTTCTTC	CSAKRRDEQFF
TRBV5-1	.	.	TRBJ2-1	TGCGCCAGCAGCTTCGGTCTAGAGGACCATGAGCAGTTCTTC	CASSFGLEDHEQFF
TRBV20-1	.	many	TRBJ1-3	TGCAGTGCTAGAGAGTCGGGAAACACCATATATTTT	CSARESGNTIYF
TRBV27	.	.	TRBJ2-7	TGTGCCAGCAGTTTTAGTGAGGGAGAGCAGTACTTC	CASSFSEGEQYF
TRBV11-2	.	many	TRBJ1-1	TGTGCCAGCAGCTTAACGGTCGAGAACACTGAAGCTTTCTTT	CASSLTVENTEAFF
TRBV6-1	TRBD2	.	TRBJ2-5	TGTGCCAGCAGTGATTCCCTGGGACTAGCTGTAGGAGAGACCCAGTACTTC	CASSDSLGLAVGETQYF
TRBV4-3	.	.	TRBJ2-1	TGCGCCAGCAGCCAAGTAATCCAGCGGGCCAGGTACAATGAGCAGTTCTTC	CASSQVIQRARYNEQFF
TRBV6-2/TRBV6-3	.	once	TRBJ2-1	TGTGCCAGCAGTCCCAGGTCTACCTTTAGGGATGAGCAGTTCTTC	CASSPRSTFRDEQFF
TRBV20-1	.	many	TRBJ2-1	TGCAGTGCCACAAGGGCCCATGAGCAGTTCTTC	CSATRAHEQFF
TRBV20-1	.	many	TRBJ2-7	TGCAGTGCGCTACCAGGGCCGACCTACGAGCAGTACTTC	CSALPGPTYEQYF
TRBV11-2	TRBD2	.	TRBJ2-3	TGTGCCAGCAGCTTAGAGCGGGAGCGAGGAGATACGCAGTATTTT	CASSLERERGDTQYF
TRBV6-5	.	.	TRBJ2-1	TGTGCCAGCAGTTACTCGACTAGGCGGGCCCACCCGAGGTTCTTC	CASSYSTRRAHPRFF
TRBV5-5	.	few	TRBJ2-3	TGTGCCAGCACCGACTGGCAAGGAGATACGCAGTATTTT	CASTDWQGDTQYF
TRBV7-8	TRBD1	few	TRBJ1-5	TGTGCCAGCAGCGGTCGGGACAGGGGGCATCGACAGCCCCAGCATTTT	CASSGRDRGHRQPQHF
TRBV20-1	.	.	TRBJ2-1	TGCAGTGCTAGGGGTGTACAGGGTTGGTCCTACAATGAGCAGTTCTTC	CSARGVQGWSYNEQFF